This T cell receptor (beta chain) comes out of a study of neurological immune-mediated disorders. TCRdb independently ran MiXCR on the 5' RACE reads; one entry per CDR3 protein. The profile shows tens of thousands of distinct CDR3 sequences, about 26% of them singletons. This clonotype was counted ten times or more. Looked up from germline, CDR1 is SGDLS and CDR2 is YYNGEE. The CDR3 contains 14 residues. V was trimmed by 1 base and J by 0 bases, leaving 6 bases between them. The clonotype was recovered from a woman aged 70-85 years in good health. The chain carries TRBV9 and TRBJ2-3; D not certain. Source material: PBMCs. The CDR3 DNA sequence: TGTGCCAGCAGCGTAACAGTTAGCACAGATACGCAGTATTTT. Residues: CASSVTVSTDTQYF.